The 9 T cell receptor beta chains in this list originate from one sample, sequenced in a study of post-analysis software for immune sequencing data. Which antigens these TCRs recognize remains unknown. Study conclusions and caveats: Relative to controls, patients had a handful of TRBV segments at higher frequency, with TRBV5-6, TRBV5-1 and TRBV20-1 among these.

cDNA libraries of TCR beta carried unique molecular identifiers. TCRdb ran MiXCR on the PCR reads and lists one entry per CDR3 protein. The sample contains about 500,000 distinct CDR3 sequences, under 55% of which appear only once. What was sequenced was blood. All receptors come from a girl aged 10 to 17 with multiple sclerosis.

The chain carries TRBV20-1 and TRBJ2-7, with 11 bases matching TRBD2. The germline CDR1 and CDR2 sequences are DFQATT and SNEGSKA (reference sequence). The CDR3 extends over 12 amino acids. V shed 5 bases, J shed 5 bases, and the junction held 2 bases outside the gene matches. The CDR3 DNA follows: TGCAGTGCTGTAGCGGGAGGGGACGAGCAGTACTTC. Residues: CSAVAGGDEQYF.

The table lists this clonotype with a few counts. As DNA, the CDR3 is TGTGCCAGCAGCTTGGCTACACCGATGGGATCCTATGGCTACACCTTC. Its protein is CASSLATPMGSYGYTF. V and J are TRBV5-6 and TRBJ1-2; D is uncertain. V lost 0 bases, J lost 4 bases, and 16 bases lay in between. The germline CDR1 and CDR2 sequences are SGHDT and YYEEEE. The length of the CDR3 is 16 residues.

The chain couples TRBV10-3 to TRBJ2-7; D gene unclear. CDR3 size: 11 residues. V was shortened by 6 bases and J by 1 base, with 4 bases between the two germline ends. Germline CDR1 is ENHRY and CDR2 is SYGVKD. The CDR3 reads CAISPSYEQYF. CDR3 DNA sequence: TGTGCCATCAGCCCATCCTACGAGCAGTACTTC.

This clonotype was counted ten times or more. J is TRBJ2-3 and V is TRBV29-1; possibly TRBD1 for D (5 bases). The germline gives CDR1 SQVTM, CDR2 ANQGSEA. V lost 6 bases to trimming and J lost 2 bases, with 12 bases between them. CDR3 length: 13 amino acids. CDR3 sequence (DNA): TGCAGCGTACACAGGATTCTCACAGATACGCAGTATTTT. It codes for CSVHRILTDTQYF.

This clonotype was recorded a few times. The chain has TRBV3-1 and TRBJ2-4; the match to TRBD2 covers 7 bases. The DNA end is a closer match to TRBJ2-7, so the J assignment may be wrong. The CDR3 sequence is 13 residues long. CDR1 LGHDT and CDR2 YNNKEL come from the germline V gene (reference sequence). Written as DNA, the CDR3 is TGTGCCAGCAGCCGGGACTACCGCTACGAGCAGTACTTC. It is translated as CASSRDYRYEQYF.

This clonotype was observed a handful of times. J is TRBJ2-5 and V is TRBV5-5, with D tentatively TRBD2 (5 bases). Germline CDR1 SGHKS, CDR2 YYEKEE (reference sequence). This CDR3 contains 14 residues. Trimming stripped 0 bases from V and 4 bases from J, with 10 bases between. CDR3 loop: CASSLADWVETQYF. For the CDR3, the DNA is TGTGCCAGCAGCTTGGCGGACTGGGTAGAGACCCAGTACTTC.

A remark on this clonotype: The junction differs from germline at one of its ends, possibly a read error. The V call is TRBV9, the J call TRBJ1-2; D is possibly TRBD1 (6 bases). CDR3 length equals 13 residues. CDR1 is SGDLS and CDR2 is YYNGEE in the germline V gene. In nucleotides, the CDR3 is TGTGCCGGCAGCGTAGGGGGGGACTATGGCTACACCTTC. Protein: CAGSVGGDYGYTF.

On this clonotype itself: A junction boundary mismatches the germline segment, possibly from a read error. The gene calls are TRBV7-3 and TRBJ1-2; D may be TRBD1 (6 bases). The CDR3 contains 15 residues. Per germline, CDR1 SGHTA and CDR2 FQGTGA. The CDR3 DNA follows: TGTGCCAGCAGCTTAGGGACACCCGACAACTATAGCTACACCTTC. Translating gives CASSLGTPDNYSYTF. The full variable domain, rest sourced from reference TRBV7-3 and TRBJ1-2, is GAGVSQTPSNKVTEKGKYVELRCDPISGHTALYWYRQSLGQGPEFLIYFQGTGAADDSGLPNDRFFAVRPEGSVSTLKIQRTERGDSAVYLCASSLGTPDNYSYTFGSGTRLTVV.

This clonotype came up a few times. This sequence joins TRBV2 and TRBJ2-7; 7 positions agree with TRBD1. This CDR3 has 15 amino acids. V shed 6 bases, J shed 3 bases, and the junction held 11 bases outside the gene matches. Germline-derived CDR1 and CDR2 are SNHLY and FYNNEI. This CDR3 reads CASRDDRVGGYEQYF. The CDR3 bases are TGTGCCAGCAGGGATGACAGGGTAGGGGGCTACGAGCAGTACTTC.